Listed below are T cell receptor beta chains from one sample, sequenced in a study of early T cells in non-severe SARS-CoV-2 infection. TCRdb itself ran the 5' RACE reads through MiXCR, one entry per CDR3 protein. Counted here are approximately 80,000 distinct CDR3 sequences, around 11% occurring once; the ten biggest clones make up more than 10%. Material: whole blood, obtained at baseline. These receptors all come from an adult who was a healthcare worker with PCR-confirmed SARS-CoV-2 infection or an uninfected control (not recorded which). Each CDR3 is given with its conserved first and last residue. Each record gives: J gene, clone size, V gene, D gene, CDR3 protein, CDR3 DNA. D genes are given only for firm matches. For some rows the clone size is stated as once, few or many, or as a class when expanded; others skip it.

TRBJ1-1	NA	TRBV20-1	NA	CSAGELNTEAFF	TGCAGTGCTGGAGAGCTGAACACTGAAGCTTTCTTT
TRBJ2-1	many	TRBV4-1	NA	CASSQPLGNEQFF	TGCGCCAGCAGCCAGCCTTTGGGGAATGAGCAGTTCTTC
TRBJ1-4	NA	TRBV12-3/TRBV12-4	NA	CASTRTEKLFF	TGTGCCAGCACCCGGACAGAAAAACTGTTTTTT
TRBJ2-7	few	TRBV20-1	NA	CSASLGEYEQYF	TGCAGTGCTAGTCTAGGGGAATACGAGCAGTACTTC
TRBJ2-5	NA	TRBV6-6	NA	CASLFSGTPRETQYF	TGTGCCAGCCTCTTCTCCGGGACTCCGCGGGAGACCCAGTACTTC
TRBJ2-3	NA	TRBV12-3/TRBV12-4	TRBD2	CASSSNSGGAYTDTQYF	TGTGCCAGCAGTTCTAACAGCGGGGGGGCTTACACAGATACGCAGTATTTT
TRBJ1-1	NA	TRBV5-1	TRBD1	CASSLEGRQGAAFF	TGCGCCAGCAGCTTGGAAGGGAGACAGGGGGCAGCTTTCTTT
TRBJ1-2	hyperexpanded	TRBV28	NA	CASRFGGRGYTF	TGTGCCAGCAGGTTCGGGGGGAGAGGCTACACCTTC
TRBJ2-5	many	TRBV11-2	NA	CASSLQETQYF	TGTGCCAGCAGCCTCCAAGAGACCCAGTACTTC
TRBJ2-6	many	TRBV19	NA	CASSPEGSSGANVLTF	TGTGCCAGTAGTCCCGAGGGTTCCTCTGGGGCCAACGTCCTGACTTTC
TRBJ1-6	NA	TRBV5-6	NA	CASSLRPQGTRSPLHF	TGTGCCAGCAGCTTACGGCCCCAGGGCACGCGTTCACCCCTCCACTTT
TRBJ2-1	NA	TRBV19	NA	CASSLVAHSSYNEQFF	TGTGCCAGTAGTCTTGTGGCTCATAGCTCCTACAATGAGCAGTTCTTC
TRBJ1-1	NA	TRBV7-2	NA	CASSLRGMNTEAFF	TGTGCCAGCAGCTTAAGGGGAATGAACACTGAAGCTTTCTTT
TRBJ2-3	many	TRBV5-6	NA	CASSQGMGGTTDTQYF	TGTGCCAGCAGCCAGGGGATGGGGGGGACCACAGATACGCAGTATTTT
TRBJ2-1	NA	TRBV2	NA	CASEPRALRNNEQFF	TGTGCCAGCGAGCCCCGTGCTTTGAGGAACAATGAGCAGTTCTTC
TRBJ2-5	many	TRBV7-2	TRBD2	CASSPDSGGGTQYF	TGTGCCAGCAGCCCAGACAGTGGGGGGGGGACCCAGTACTTC
TRBJ2-7	NA	TRBV5-4	NA	CASSVDSEYEQYF	TGTGCCAGCAGCGTAGACAGCGAGTACGAGCAGTACTTC
TRBJ1-5	few	TRBV14	NA	CASSQGGLQPQHF	TGTGCCAGCAGCCAAGGAGGCTTACAGCCCCAGCATTTT
TRBJ2-2	few	TRBV29-1	NA	CSVETGYATGELFF	TGCAGCGTTGAAACGGGGTATGCCACCGGGGAGCTGTTTTTT
TRBJ1-2	few	TRBV9	NA	CASSVETARNDGYTF	TGTGCCAGCAGCGTAGAAACGGCACGGAACGATGGCTACACCTTC
TRBJ1-1	many	TRBV6-6	NA	CASRGGTAVTEAFF	TGTGCCAGCAGGGGGGGGACGGCGGTTACTGAAGCTTTCTTT
TRBJ1-2	NA	TRBV7-8	TRBD1	CASSQTGPEEGYTF	TGTGCCAGCAGCCAGACAGGGCCCGAGGAGGGCTACACCTTC
TRBJ2-5	NA	TRBV29-1	NA	CSVGLGWETQYF	TGCAGCGTCGGGCTGGGGTGGGAGACCCAGTACTTC
TRBJ2-5	NA	TRBV11-2	TRBD2	CASSLRLASQETQYF	TGTGCCAGCAGCTTAAGACTAGCAAGCCAAGAGACCCAGTACTTC
TRBJ1-2	many	TRBV7-2	NA	CASSLPYRGTNYGYTF	TGTGCCAGCAGCTTACCTTATCGGGGAACAAACTATGGCTACACCTTC
TRBJ1-4	few	TRBV18	NA	CASSGKVATNEKLFF	TGTGCCAGCTCGGGGAAGGTTGCAACTAATGAAAAACTGTTTTTT
TRBJ2-4	few	TRBV28	TRBD1	CASSLPGTGENIQYF	TGTGCCAGCAGTTTACCCGGGACAGGGGAAAACATTCAGTACTTC
TRBJ1-2	many	TRBV7-2	NA	CASSLDGQALYGYTF	TGTGCCAGCAGCTTAGACGGCCAGGCCCTCTATGGCTACACCTTC
TRBJ2-7	few	TRBV12-3/TRBV12-4	NA	CASSLISGGHEQYF	TGTGCCAGCAGTTTGATCTCTGGGGGCCACGAGCAGTACTTC
TRBJ2-1	few	TRBV6-1	NA	CASSPGPYPEQFF	TGTGCCAGCTCGCCGGGACCATACCCGGAGCAGTTCTTC
TRBJ1-6	few	TRBV7-2	NA	CASSLVPRPNNSPLHF	TGTGCCAGCAGCTTAGTCCCCCGACCGAATAATTCACCCCTCCACTTT
TRBJ2-3	few	TRBV9	TRBD1	CASSVAGTGTDTQYF	TGTGCCAGCAGCGTAGCCGGGACAGGCACAGATACGCAGTATTTT
TRBJ1-4	NA	TRBV2	NA	CASSMTHGEEKLFF	TGTGCCAGCAGTATGACCCATGGGGAGGAAAAACTGTTTTTT
TRBJ2-1	many	TRBV29-1	TRBD2	CSVEASGEGEQFF	TGCAGCGTTGAGGCTAGCGGGGAAGGTGAGCAGTTCTTC
TRBJ1-3	few	TRBV28	TRBD1	CASSTRQGAIYF	TGTGCCAGCAGTACCAGACAGGGGGCCATATATTTT
TRBJ2-3	NA	TRBV7-2	NA	CASSFHPAQRPTDTQYF	TGTGCCAGCAGCTTCCACCCGGCCCAACGGCCCACAGATACGCAGTATTTT
TRBJ2-3	many	TRBV7-2	TRBD2	CASSVGTSRGGDTQYF	TGTGCCAGCAGCGTCGGGACTAGCCGAGGCGGGGATACGCAGTATTTT
TRBJ1-2	NA	TRBV3-2	NA	CASSPLEGYGYTF	TGTGCCAGCAGCCCTCTTGAGGGTTACGGCTACACCTTC
TRBJ2-2	once	TRBV7-8	NA	CASSGPLSTGELFF	TGTGCCAGCAGCGGCCCCCTAAGCACCGGGGAGCTGTTTTTT
TRBJ2-5	few	TRBV28	NA	CASTPWSGSRETQYF	TGTGCCAGCACTCCTTGGTCGGGGTCCCGAGAGACCCAGTACTTC
TRBJ2-7	NA	TRBV7-2	NA	CASSLIRGDTYEQYF	TGTGCCAGCAGCTTAATCAGGGGGGACACCTACGAGCAGTACTTC
TRBJ1-4	few	TRBV20-1	NA	CSGAVAGREKLFF	TGCAGTGGGGCCGTGGCAGGGCGGGAAAAACTGTTTTTT
TRBJ2-2	NA	TRBV10-3	NA	CAISEVPRNTGELFF	TGTGCCATCAGTGAGGTTCCACGGAACACCGGGGAGCTGTTTTTT
TRBJ1-1	many	TRBV6-5	TRBD1	CASSPRQGAEAFF	TGTGCCAGCAGTCCTCGACAGGGTGCCGAAGCTTTCTTT
TRBJ2-6	NA	TRBV29-1	NA	CSVSNGANVLTF	TGCAGCGTCAGTAATGGGGCCAACGTCCTGACTTTC